This T cell receptor (beta chain) came from a study of CD8+ T cells in alopecia areata (dated by TCRdb to about 2018). About the investigation overall: Treated patients were enrolled in an open-label pilot trial of oral tofacitinib, 5 to 10 mg twice daily, for moderate-to-severe alopecia areata. Tofacitinib was administered for 6 to 18 months, and 6 months of follow-up off drug were then conducted to assess delayed response and recurrence. In treated patients, disease severity was measured using the SALT score, which gives the percentage of scalp surface area affected. The study used high-throughput TCRbeta sequencing to examine T cell clonal expansion in alopecia areata, in both the C3H/HeJ mouse model and human patients. On the human side, TCRbeta sequencing was run on scalp tissue and on sorted CD4+ and CD8+ peripheral blood T cells from healthy controls and from alopecia areata patients with either patchy or totalis/universalis disease. Biopsies were taken from tofacitinib-treated patients at baseline and again at 4 and 24 weeks into treatment, and several of those patients also had a later scalp biopsy. Clonality in the scalp was compared among normal scalp (n=4), patchy alopecia areata scalp (n=8), and alopecia totalis/universalis scalp (n=8). RNA was obtained with the PAXgene miRNA kit for fixed scalp, the miRNeasy kit for PBMCs, and the RNeasy kit for mouse skin. TCRbeta CDR3 regions were amplified by immunoSEQ multiplex PCR with 35 Vbeta forward and 13 Jbeta reverse primers. Here is what the overall study found, with its caveats: Unlike mouse skin, which is dominated by gammadelta T cells, normal human skin has resident alphabeta T cells that are also sequenced, and this complicates analysis of the scalp TCR repertoire. Tofacitinib significantly decreased scalp clonality and the number of expanded CD8+ clones among the top 100 scalp clones. Shared TCR sequences between patients were less evident than in mice, which may be partly attributable to HLA diversity in the patient population. The treated cohort was small, with a single nonresponder, so links between baseline CD8+ expansion and response need larger studies. Higher clonality and more expanded CD8+ clones were observed in lesional scalp than in normal scalp, particularly in alopecia totalis/universalis, a finding suggestive of antigenic drive. During tofacitinib treatment, many expanded lesional clones remained in scalp and blood, and this persistence may partly explain relapse after treatment is stopped.

What this sample's time point label stands for: about 25 weeks on oral tofacitinib. The treatment or condition tag for this specimen amounts to: oral pan-JAK inhibitor, 5-10 mg twice daily. Lesional scalp punch biopsies and peripheral blood were collected from alopecia areata patients. PBMCs were isolated by density centrifugation and stained for CD3, CD4 and CD8, after which CD4+ and CD8+ T cells were sorted on a FACSAria. The library came from the immunoSEQ multiplex PCR assay. RNA was extracted from all samples and reverse transcribed into cDNA, which served as template for TCR sequencing. First-strand cDNA was synthesized using SuperScript III with a 2:1 mix of oligo-dT and random hexamers. A synthetic immune receptor repertoire was used to measure amplification bias, and any remaining bias was corrected computationally. From the authors' description of their analysis: Raw reads were preprocessed for error removal, and CDR3 was defined according to IMGT conventions as running from the conserved cysteine to phenylalanine. To get clonality, Shannon entropy was normalized by log2 of the number of productive unique TCRs and the result was subtracted from 1. Scalp TCRbeta sequences were cross-referenced with sorted blood CD4 and CD8 repertoires so that the CD4 or CD8 identity of scalp clones could be inferred. Sourced from immuneACCESS, this table was stored by TCRdb with only in-frame sequences that have V and J called. A share of the clones is absent; for the studies checked, an unresolved V gene accounts for under half, and the remainder has no known explanation. From that table come the V and J calls and clone size; the DNA was used to work out D and trimming. This sample holds roughly 110,000 clones; 55% to 60% were observed only once. The ten most abundant clones make up about 3.3% of the sample.

Note on this clone: The target of this receptor is not known. Nothing much larger sits one base from this clone, and base qualities are not available.

Via the germline V gene (reference sequence), CDR1 is MNHNY and CDR2 SVGAGI. Measured from the cysteine to the phenylalanine, the CDR3 is 10 residues long. Just CDR3 DNA is preserved here, 30 bases in frame from base 1. The V end loses 10 bases and the J end loses 2 bases, and a stretch of 4 bases separates them. The rearranged chain carries TRBV6-6 and TRBJ2-3, with the D gene not clear enough to name. The TCR originated in a human donor with alopecia areata. The specimen comprised CD4+ T cells sorted from blood, sampled at week 24, from a patient treated with tofacitinib. The DNA sequence reads TGTGCCACCAACACAGATACGCAGTATTTT. It codes for CATNTDTQYF.